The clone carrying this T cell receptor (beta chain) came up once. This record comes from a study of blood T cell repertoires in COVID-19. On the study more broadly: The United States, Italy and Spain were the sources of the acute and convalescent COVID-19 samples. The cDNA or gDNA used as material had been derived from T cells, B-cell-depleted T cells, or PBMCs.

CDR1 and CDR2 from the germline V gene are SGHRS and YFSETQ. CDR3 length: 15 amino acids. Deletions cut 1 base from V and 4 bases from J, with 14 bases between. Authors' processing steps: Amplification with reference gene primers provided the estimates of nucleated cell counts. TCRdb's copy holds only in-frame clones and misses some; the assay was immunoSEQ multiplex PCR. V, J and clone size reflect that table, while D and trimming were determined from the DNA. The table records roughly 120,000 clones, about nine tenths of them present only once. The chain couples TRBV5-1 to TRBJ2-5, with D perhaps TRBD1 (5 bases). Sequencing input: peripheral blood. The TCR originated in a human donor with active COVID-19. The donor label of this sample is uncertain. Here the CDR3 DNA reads TGCGCCAGCAGCTTGATGACCAGGGAAGGAGAGACCCAGTACTTC. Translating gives CASSLMTREGETQYF.